Below, 29 T cell receptor beta chains from the same sample are listed, as sequenced in a study of CD8 T cells in ankylosing spondylitis. These receptors' targets are unknown. Study-level results: Apparently characteristic of ankylosing spondylitis blood was a TCR beta motif (about eight highly homologous variants).

TCRdb re-derived calls from the 5' RACE reads in MiXCR, one entry per CDR3 protein. Of more than 500,000 distinct CDR3 sequences listed, approximately 5% are singletons. The material sequenced was blood, either unsorted or a sorted T cell fraction (not recorded which). The receptors here all came from a male donor with ankylosing spondylitis.

This clonotype was seen ten or more times. The genes are TRBV27 and TRBJ2-5; D is ambiguous. CDR1 and CDR2 from the germline V gene are MNHEY and SMNVEV (reference sequence). V gave up 5 bases and J gave up 2 bases, with 9 bases separating them. CDR3 length: 13 amino acids. The CDR3 loop reads CASSRRPQETQYF. CDR3 DNA sequence: TGTGCCAGCAGTCGGAGACCGCAAGAGACCCAGTACTTC.

This rearrangement joins TRBV18 to TRBJ1-4; D is undetermined. The CDR3 sequence is 16 residues long. Trimming stripped 5 bases from V and 8 bases from J, with 21 bases between. In germline, CDR1 is KGHSH, CDR2 LQKENI. The CDR3 nucleotides are TGTGCCAGCTCATCAAGTTGGACTGCCGAGTCAGAAAAACTGTTTTTT. Translated, it gives CASSSSWTAESEKLFF. The variable domain in full, completed from reference TRBV18 and TRBJ1-4, reads NAGVMQNPRHLVRRRGQEARLRCSPMKGHSHVYWYRQLPEEGLKFMVYLQKENIIDESGMPKERFSAEFPKEGPSILRIQQVVRGDSAAYFCASSSSWTAESEKLFFGSGTQLSVL.

This clonotype was seen many times. The J gene is TRBJ2-1, the V gene TRBV20-1; D gene uncertain. V was clipped by 1 base and J by 0 bases, with 13 bases between them. The CDR3 runs to 16 residues. In germline, CDR1 is DFQATT, CDR2 SNEGSKA (reference sequence). CDR3 coding DNA: TGCAGTGCTAGAGTAGACACCCAATACTCCTACAATGAGCAGTTCTTC. Protein sequence: CSARVDTQYSYNEQFF.

The rearrangement joins TRBV2 to TRBJ2-7; D gene uncertain. CDR3 length: 12 amino acids. The V end was cut by 8 bases, the J end by 6 bases, with 14 bases between. Germline V CDR1 and CDR2: SNHLY, FYNNEI. CDR3 nucleotides: TGTGCCAGCCTCGGACGTCAAGCCGAGCAGTACTTC. It specifies CASLGRQAEQYF.

V and J are TRBV4-1 and TRBJ2-4; a possible D gene is TRBD2 (6 bases). This CDR3 contains 14 residues. Germline V gene sequence: CDR1 MGHRA, CDR2 YSYEKL. V was cut by 0 bases and J by 6 bases, with 9 bases left in between. The CDR3 DNA sequence: TGCGCCAGCAGCCAAGAGGGGGGACTAAACATTCAGTACTTC. Protein: CASSQEGGLNIQYF.

This clonotype was detected many times. The gene calls are TRBV12-3 or TRBV12-4 and TRBJ2-6; D not resolved. V gave up 3 bases and J gave up 0 bases, with 9 bases separating them. The length of the CDR3 is 16 residues. The CDR3 is CASSFGDSSGANVLTF. For the CDR3, the DNA is TGTGCCAGCAGTTTTGGGGATAGCTCTGGGGCCAACGTCCTGACTTTC.

This clonotype was recorded many times. The J gene is TRBJ2-2, the V gene TRBV6-2 or TRBV6-3; possibly TRBD1 for D (5 bases). Germline V gives CDR1 MNHEY, CDR2 SVGEGT. The CDR3 is 17 amino acids. V dropped 5 bases and J dropped 2 bases, with 18 bases sitting between them. CDR3 DNA: TGTGCCAGCAGTGACCCCATAGGGGATTTTAACACCGGGGAGCTGTTTTTT. This sequence encodes CASSDPIGDFNTGELFF.

The J gene is TRBJ1-1, the V gene TRBV20-1, with 7 bases matching TRBD1. Per germline, CDR1 DFQATT and CDR2 SNEGSKA (reference sequence). There are 14 residues in the CDR3. V dropped 0 bases and J dropped 3; count of bases not matched to a gene: 4. CDR3 loop: CSARDLRGHTEAFF. The CDR3 coding sequence is TGCAGTGCTAGAGATCTGAGGGGGCACACTGAAGCTTTCTTT.

This clonotype was picked up many times. The chain recombines TRBV6-2 or TRBV6-3 with TRBJ2-1; D unresolved. V gave up 2 bases and J gave up 5 bases, with 16 bases separating them. CDR3 length: 16 amino acids. Germline lookup yields CDR1 MNHEY and CDR2 SVGEGT. The CDR3 DNA sequence: TGTGCCAGCAGTTACCGGGTCGGGCGAGCCGACAATGAGCAGTTCTTC. Amino acids: CASSYRVGRADNEQFF.

This clonotype appeared many times. The rearrangement uses TRBV28 and TRBJ2-1; D unresolved. Germline CDR1 is MDHEN and CDR2 is SYDVKM. The CDR3 is made up of 14 amino acids. Trimming removed 6 bases from V and 3 bases from J, with 12 bases in between. Here the CDR3 reads CASSRQDLYNEQFF. Written as DNA, the CDR3 is TGTGCCAGCAGCCGTCAGGATCTCTACAATGAGCAGTTCTTC.

With respect to this clonotype: At one end the junction does not follow the germline gene, possibly because of a read error. The genes are TRBV18 and TRBJ2-1, with 11 positions matching TRBD2. The CDR3 is 16 amino acids. Germline-derived CDR1 and CDR2 are KGHSH and LQKENI. CDR3 sequence reads: CASSAPGLAAYNEQFF. CDR3 bases: TGTGCCAGCTCAGCACCGGGACTAGCGGCCTACAATGAGCAGTTCTTC. Full variable domain (remainder filled in from reference TRBV18 and TRBJ2-1): NAGVMQNPRHLVRRRGQEARLRCSPMKGHSHVYWYRQLPEEGLKFMVYLQKENIIDESGMPKERFSAEFPKEGPSILRIQQVVRGDSAAYFCASSAPGLAAYNEQFFGPGTRLTVL.

This clonotype was counted ten times or more. The chain joins TRBV7-8 to TRBJ2-5, with a tentative D call TRBD1 (6 bases). V was clipped by 0 bases and J by 2 bases, with 16 bases between them. CDR1 and CDR2 (germline): SGHVS, FQNEAQ. This CDR3 region has 17 residues. CDR3 bases: TGTGCCAGCAGCTTAGCGCTCGGCAGGGGTTTGCAAGAGACCCAGTACTTC. This sequence encodes CASSLALGRGLQETQYF. The full variable domain, completed using reference TRBV7-8 and TRBJ2-5, is GAGVSQSPRYKVAKRGQDVALRCDPISGHVSLFWYQQALGQGPEFLTYFQNEAQLDKSGLPSDRFFAERPEGSVSTLKIQRTQQEDSAVYLCASSLALGRGLQETQYFGPGTRLLVL.

This clonotype was counted many times. V and J are TRBV6-5 and TRBJ2-3, with D hard to call. Germline V gene data show CDR1 as MNHEY and CDR2 as SVGAGI. This CDR3 is 15 amino acids long. Trimming removed 2 bases from V and 2 bases from J, with 11 bases in between. The DNA for the CDR3 is TGTGCCAGCAGTTACCCGGACGGACCCACAGATACGCAGTATTTT. Its protein is CASSYPDGPTDTQYF.

This clonotype was observed at least ten times. DNA of the CDR3: TGCGCCAGCAGCTTGGTCGGACAGGGGACTTCCTATGGCTACACCTTC. Translating gives CASSLVGQGTSYGYTF. The gene calls are TRBV5-1 and TRBJ1-2, with 9 positions matching TRBD1. The germline gives CDR1 SGHRS, CDR2 YFSETQ. There are 16 residues in the CDR3. The junction had 7 bases not matched to a gene; V was cut back by 0 bases and J by 4 bases.

This clonotype was seen at least ten times. The rearrangement joins TRBV5-1 to TRBJ1-6; the D gene is possibly TRBD1 (5 bases). Germline assignment: CDR1 SGHRS and CDR2 YFSETQ. Between the trimmed V and J ends, which lost 7 bases and 2 bases, there was a span of 16 bases. The CDR3 is 16 residues long. The CDR3 is CASSPTGSTYNSPLHF. CDR3 nucleotides: TGCGCCAGCTCACCCACAGGCAGCACCTATAATTCACCCCTCCACTTT.

This clonotype has at least ten counts. The rearrangement links TRBV28 to TRBJ1-1, with 8 bases lining up with TRBD1. CDR3 size: 14 residues. V gave up 6 bases and J gave up 5 bases; unmatched junction bases: 8. Germline V gives CDR1 MDHEN, CDR2 SYDVKM. CDR3 protein: CASRLQGARTEAFF. The CDR3 DNA follows: TGTGCCAGCAGGCTTCAGGGGGCCCGAACTGAAGCTTTCTTT.

The chain couples TRBV6-5 to TRBJ1-5; D remains ambiguous. The CDR3 runs 16 residues. The ends were cut back, 10 bases at V and 5 bases at J, with 24 bases in the middle. The germline gives CDR1 MNHEY, CDR2 SVGAGI. Here the CDR3 reads CATSPSGMATYQPQHF. DNA of the CDR3: TGTGCCACCTCACCATCGGGGATGGCGACTTATCAGCCCCAGCATTTT.

Comment on this clonotype: This may be a read error, as it is one base from a much larger clone. This chain connects TRBV4-3 to TRBJ1-2; 9 nucleotides agree with TRBD1. Germline-derived CDR1 and CDR2 are LGHNA and YSLEER. This CDR3 region has 15 residues. The CDR3 bases are TGCGCCACCAGCCATGGAGGACAGGGGTCGAATAGCTACACCTTC. Residues: CATSHGGQGSNSYTF.

Ten or more counts support this clonotype. The V and J genes are TRBV20-1 and TRBJ2-3; D remains ambiguous. Trimming took off 3 bases at V and 5 bases at J, with 12 bases between the two ends. This CDR3 spans 13 amino acids. CDR1 and CDR2 (germline): DFQATT, SNEGSKA (reference sequence). DNA for the CDR3: TGCAGTGCTAGGCCCCTCTACAGAGATACGCAGTATTTT. Its translation: CSARPLYRDTQYF.

This clonotype was recorded at least ten times. A junction end diverges from the germline sequence, so it may reflect a read error. CDR3 DNA: TGTGCCATCGGTGACAGGGCCTCCTACAATGAGCAGTTCTTC. Amino acid sequence: CAIGDRASYNEQFF. The chain carries TRBV10-3 and TRBJ2-1, with TRBD1 identical over 7 bases. CDR3 length: 14 amino acids. Germline V gene data show CDR1 as ENHRY and CDR2 as SYGVKD.

This clonotype was detected ten times or more. V usage is TRBV5-6 and J usage is TRBJ2-4; tentative D call: TRBD2 (5 bases). This CDR3 region has 15 residues. Trimming removed 2 bases from V and 5 bases from J, with 14 bases in between. Germline V gene data show CDR1 as SGHDT and CDR2 as YYEEEE. The CDR3 region is CASSFERGNENIQYF. In DNA, the CDR3 is TGTGCCAGCAGCTTTGAACGGGGTAACGAAAACATTCAGTACTTC.

At least ten counts were recorded for this clonotype. The chain links TRBV29-1 to TRBJ1-3; TRBD1 might be the D (5 bases). Germline V gene lookup returns CDR1 SQVTM and CDR2 ANQGSEA. Trimming removed 4 bases from V and 3 bases from J, with 10 bases in between. This CDR3 region has 13 residues. CDR3 sequence: CSVVGTVGNTIYF. The CDR3 DNA is TGCAGCGTTGTGGGGACGGTTGGAAACACCATATATTTT.

The chain recombines TRBV30 with TRBJ2-7; no firm D call. The length of the CDR3 is 11 residues. Germline V gene sequence: CDR1 GTSNPN, CDR2 SVGIG (reference sequence). Trimming pared 2 bases from V and 4 bases from J, leaving 6 bases between. As DNA, the CDR3 is TGTGCCTGGAGTCGGAGTTACGAGCAGTACTTC. This translates into CAWSRSYEQYF.

This clonotype has a count of ten or more. The rearrangement links TRBV27 to TRBJ1-5, with 8 bases aligning to TRBD1. The CDR3 loop spans 13 amino acids. The germline gives CDR1 MNHEY, CDR2 SMNVEV (reference sequence). V shed 6 bases and J 4 bases; nucleotides not matched to a gene: 2. CDR3 bases: TGTGCCAGCAGAGGACAGGGAAATCAGCCCCAGCATTTT. This codes for CASRGQGNQPQHF.

This clonotype was recorded at least ten times. This chain connects TRBV7-9 to TRBJ2-7; D could derive from TRBD1 or TRBD2 (6 bases each). Deletions cut 5 bases from V and 2 bases from J, with 19 bases between. The CDR3 consists of 16 residues. Per the germline V gene, CDR1 is SEHNR and CDR2 is FQNEAQ (reference sequence). The chain's CDR3 is CASSQKGGIEAYEQYF. The DNA for the CDR3 is TGTGCCAGCAGCCAAAAGGGGGGCATTGAGGCCTACGAGCAGTACTTC.

This clonotype was observed many times. The CDR3 DNA sequence: TGTGCCAGCAGTTTAGAGGTCTATGGCTACACCTTC. Encoded protein: CASSLEVYGYTF. The chain uses TRBV12-3 or TRBV12-4 and TRBJ1-2; unclear D gene. The CDR3 runs to 12 residues. The V end was cut by 1 base, the J end by 4 bases, with 4 bases between.

This clonotype was found many times. The chain is built from TRBV20-1 and TRBJ2-7, with D perhaps being TRBD1 or TRBD2 (5 bases each). Looked up from germline, CDR1 is DFQATT and CDR2 is SNEGSKA (reference sequence). V lost 7 bases and J 7 bases, leaving 20 bases between the germline ends. The CDR3 runs to 13 residues. CDR3 protein: CSGWDGVMGEQYF. CDR3 nucleotides: TGCAGTGGTTGGGACGGAGTAATGGGAGAGCAGTACTTC.

This clonotype was found many times. The chain joins TRBV12-3 or TRBV12-4 to TRBJ1-4; the D gene is possibly TRBD1 (5 bases). Trimming took 4 bases from V and 10 from J, leaving 16 bases between them. CDR3 length equals 14 residues. The CDR3 nucleotides read TGTGCCAGCAGTTCACCGGGACCCTGGGGAAAACTGTTTTTT. Translation gives CASSSPGPWGKLFF.

This clonotype was seen at least ten times. The genes are TRBV7-6 and TRBJ1-2; D is ambiguous. Germline CDR1 SGHVS, CDR2 FNYEAQ. V gave up 6 bases and J gave up 4 bases, with 12 bases separating them. There are 13 residues in the CDR3. The CDR3 loop reads CASRKAGSYGYTF. The DNA of the CDR3 is TGTGCCAGCAGAAAGGCGGGGTCCTATGGCTACACCTTC.